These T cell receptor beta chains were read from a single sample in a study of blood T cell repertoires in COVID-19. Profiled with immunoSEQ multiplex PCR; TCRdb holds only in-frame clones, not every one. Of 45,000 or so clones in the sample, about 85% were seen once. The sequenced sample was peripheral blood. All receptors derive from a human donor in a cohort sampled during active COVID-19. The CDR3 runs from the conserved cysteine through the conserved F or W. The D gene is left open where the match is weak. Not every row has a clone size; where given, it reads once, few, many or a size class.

CDR3 protein: CASRGQGLTSNQPQHF; CDR3 DNA: TGTGCCAGCAGGGGACAGGGACTGACAAGCAATCAGCCCCAGCATTTT; clone size: .; V gene: TRBV28; J gene: TRBJ1-5; D gene: TRBD1
CDR3 protein: CASSPSTTSVPYEQYF; CDR3 DNA: TGCGCCAGCAGCCCGTCTACGACTAGCGTACCCTACGAGCAGTACTTC; clone size: .; V gene: TRBV4-1; J gene: TRBJ2-7; D gene: TRBD2
CDR3 protein: CASSLGQGTGYTF; CDR3 DNA: TGCGCCAGCAGCTTAGGACAGGGGACTGGCTACACCTTC; clone size: .; V gene: TRBV5-1; J gene: TRBJ1-2; D gene: TRBD1
CDR3 protein: CASSVVPNAADTQYF; CDR3 DNA: TGTGCCAGCAGCGTAGTCCCCAACGCGGCAGATACGCAGTATTTT; clone size: once; V gene: TRBV9; J gene: TRBJ2-3; D gene: .
CDR3 protein: CASTGGYNEQFF; CDR3 DNA: TGTGCCAGTACCGGGGGATACAATGAGCAGTTCTTC; clone size: .; V gene: TRBV2; J gene: TRBJ2-1; D gene: .
CDR3 protein: CASSHGTSGSYEQFF; CDR3 DNA: TGTGCCAGCTCACACGGGACTAGCGGGAGTTATGAGCAGTTCTTC; clone size: .; V gene: TRBV18; J gene: TRBJ2-1; D gene: TRBD2
CDR3 protein: CASSETGQGYEQYF; CDR3 DNA: TGTGCCAGCAGCGAGACGGGACAGGGCTACGAGCAGTACTTC; clone size: once; V gene: TRBV9; J gene: TRBJ2-7; D gene: TRBD1
CDR3 protein: CASSGGQGIETQYF; CDR3 DNA: TGTGCCAGCAGCGGCGGACAGGGAATAGAGACCCAGTACTTC; clone size: .; V gene: TRBV5-4; J gene: TRBJ2-5; D gene: TRBD1
CDR3 protein: CASSRQGSTDTQYF; CDR3 DNA: TGTGCCAGTAGTCGACAGGGCTCCACAGATACGCAGTATTTT; clone size: .; V gene: TRBV19; J gene: TRBJ2-3; D gene: TRBD1
CDR3 protein: CASSLGGTPQETQYF; CDR3 DNA: TGTGCCAGCAGCTTAGGAGGGACACCGCAGGAGACCCAGTACTTC; clone size: .; V gene: TRBV7-2; J gene: TRBJ2-5; D gene: .
CDR3 protein: CASSQDSTNEKLFF; CDR3 DNA: TGTGCCAGCAGCCAGGACAGCACTAATGAAAAACTGTTTTTT; clone size: few; V gene: TRBV7-9; J gene: TRBJ1-4; D gene: .
CDR3 protein: CASSRLMGEQFF; CDR3 DNA: TGTGCCAGTAGCCGACTAATGGGTGAGCAGTTCTTC; clone size: .; V gene: TRBV19; J gene: TRBJ2-1; D gene: .
CDR3 protein: CASSQEPTGGTEAFF; CDR3 DNA: TGTGCCAGCAGCCAAGAGCCCACAGGGGGCACTGAAGCTTTCTTT; clone size: .; V gene: TRBV4-2; J gene: TRBJ1-1; D gene: TRBD1
CDR3 protein: CASSPRTGTNGYTF; CDR3 DNA: TGTGCCAGCAGTCCCCGGACAGGGACAAATGGCTACACCTTC; clone size: .; V gene: TRBV28; J gene: TRBJ1-2; D gene: TRBD1
CDR3 protein: CASSLPGIGETQYF; CDR3 DNA: TGTGCCAGCAGTTTACCCGGGATAGGGGAGACCCAGTACTTC; clone size: .; V gene: TRBV28; J gene: TRBJ2-5; D gene: .
CDR3 protein: CSVAPGGGTWEQYF; CDR3 DNA: TGCAGCGTTGCCCCAGGGGGCGGGACGTGGGAGCAGTACTTC; clone size: once; V gene: TRBV29-1; J gene: TRBJ2-7; D gene: TRBD1
CDR3 protein: CASSLPQQSGPFSYEQYF; CDR3 DNA: TGTGCCAGCAGTTTGCCACAGCAAAGCGGGCCATTCTCCTACGAGCAGTACTTC; clone size: few; V gene: TRBV28; J gene: TRBJ2-7; D gene: .
CDR3 protein: CASSKGQENTEAFF; CDR3 DNA: TGTGCCAGCAGTAAGGGACAGGAGAACACTGAAGCTTTCTTT; clone size: .; V gene: TRBV7-9; J gene: TRBJ1-1; D gene: TRBD1
CDR3 protein: CAWSQGTNEKLFF; CDR3 DNA: TGTGCCTGGTCCCAGGGGACTAATGAAAAACTGTTTTTT; clone size: .; V gene: TRBV30; J gene: TRBJ1-4; D gene: .
CDR3 protein: CAWRRTLETEKAFF; CDR3 DNA: TGTGCCTGGAGACGAACCCTCGAAACAGAGAAAGCTTTCTTT; clone size: once; V gene: TRBV30; J gene: TRBJ1-1; D gene: .
CDR3 protein: CASSGRVGSDTQYF; CDR3 DNA: TGTGCCAGCTCAGGGAGGGTTGGATCGGATACGCAGTATTTT; clone size: .; V gene: TRBV6-6; J gene: TRBJ2-3; D gene: TRBD2
CDR3 protein: CAISGFVGLNTEAFF; CDR3 DNA: TGTGCCATCAGCGGTTTTGTGGGCCTGAACACTGAAGCTTTCTTT; clone size: .; V gene: TRBV10-3; J gene: TRBJ1-1; D gene: .
CDR3 protein: CASSRIAGGGTDTQYF; CDR3 DNA: TGTGCCAGCAGCCGAATAGCGGGGGGGGGCACAGATACGCAGTATTTT; clone size: .; V gene: TRBV3-1/TRBV3-2; J gene: TRBJ2-3; D gene: TRBD2
CDR3 protein: CASSEGAGGNYGYTF; CDR3 DNA: TGTGCCAGCAGTGAAGGTGCAGGGGGGAACTATGGCTACACCTTC; clone size: .; V gene: TRBV6-1; J gene: TRBJ1-2; D gene: TRBD1
CDR3 protein: CSVEGQAPYEQYF; CDR3 DNA: TGCAGCGTAGAAGGACAGGCCCCCTACGAGCAGTACTTC; clone size: few; V gene: TRBV29-1; J gene: TRBJ2-7; D gene: TRBD1
CDR3 protein: CATSDQSGENTDTQYF; CDR3 DNA: TGTGCCACCAGTGATCAAAGCGGGGAGAACACAGATACGCAGTATTTT; clone size: .; V gene: TRBV24-1; J gene: TRBJ2-3; D gene: TRBD2
CDR3 protein: CASKQRNQPQHF; CDR3 DNA: TGTGCCAGCAAACAGCGCAATCAGCCCCAGCATTTT; clone size: .; V gene: TRBV12-3/TRBV12-4; J gene: TRBJ1-5; D gene: .
CDR3 protein: CASSGAALVSTDTQYF; CDR3 DNA: TGTGCCAGCAGCGGGGCAGCGCTAGTGAGCACAGATACGCAGTATTTT; clone size: .; V gene: TRBV7-2; J gene: TRBJ2-3; D gene: .
CDR3 protein: CASSYIAGGDNEQFF; CDR3 DNA: TGTGCCAGCAGTTACATAGCGGGAGGGGACAATGAGCAGTTCTTC; clone size: .; V gene: TRBV6-5; J gene: TRBJ2-1; D gene: TRBD2
CDR3 protein: CASSLDRPQREKLFF; CDR3 DNA: TGCGCCAGCAGCTTGGACAGGCCCCAGCGAGAAAAACTGTTTTTT; clone size: .; V gene: TRBV5-1; J gene: TRBJ1-4; D gene: .
CDR3 protein: CASSLAARGAQETQYF; CDR3 DNA: TGTGCCAGCAGCTTGGCAGCCAGGGGGGCCCAAGAGACCCAGTACTTC; clone size: .; V gene: TRBV5-5; J gene: TRBJ2-5; D gene: .
CDR3 protein: CASSKAGGVETQYF; CDR3 DNA: TGTGCCAGCAGTAAAGCAGGGGGTGTGGAGACCCAGTACTTC; clone size: .; V gene: TRBV6-1; J gene: TRBJ2-5; D gene: TRBD1
CDR3 protein: CASQPGHLYEQYF; CDR3 DNA: TGTGCCAGCCAGCCTGGACACCTTTACGAGCAGTACTTC; clone size: .; V gene: TRBV28; J gene: TRBJ2-7; D gene: .
CDR3 protein: CASSDSGGAYEQYF; CDR3 DNA: TGTGCCAGCTCCGATAGTGGGGGGGCCTACGAGCAGTACTTC; clone size: .; V gene: TRBV27; J gene: TRBJ2-7; D gene: TRBD2
CDR3 protein: CASSDVLARVSYNEQFF; CDR3 DNA: TGTGCCAGCAGTGACGTCCTAGCGAGAGTCTCCTACAATGAGCAGTTCTTC; clone size: .; V gene: TRBV7-9; J gene: TRBJ2-1; D gene: .
CDR3 protein: CASSLQQGSETQYF; CDR3 DNA: TGTGCCAGCAGCTTACAACAGGGATCAGAGACCCAGTACTTC; clone size: .; V gene: TRBV7-3; J gene: TRBJ2-5; D gene: .
CDR3 protein: CASSKISGLLAKNIQYF; CDR3 DNA: TGTGCCAGCAGCAAAATATCAGGACTACTAGCCAAAAACATTCAGTACTTC; clone size: .; V gene: TRBV21-1; J gene: TRBJ2-4; D gene: .
CDR3 protein: CASSSLGAGSYEQYF; CDR3 DNA: TGTGCCAGCAGTTCCTTGGGGGCAGGATCCTACGAGCAGTACTTC; clone size: .; V gene: TRBV27; J gene: TRBJ2-7; D gene: .
CDR3 protein: CASSPFDRVNEQFF; CDR3 DNA: TGCGCCAGCAGCCCATTTGACAGGGTCAATGAGCAGTTCTTC; clone size: .; V gene: TRBV5-1; J gene: TRBJ2-1; D gene: TRBD1
CDR3 protein: CASSLRLEVRGLFF; CDR3 DNA: TGTGCCAGCAGTTTAAGGTTAGAGGTCCGGGGGCTGTTTTTT; clone size: .; V gene: TRBV6-2/TRBV6-3; J gene: TRBJ2-2; D gene: .
CDR3 protein: CASSVAPGAGGPDEQFF; CDR3 DNA: TGTGCCAGCAGCGTAGCCCCCGGGGCGGGAGGGCCTGATGAGCAGTTCTTC; clone size: .; V gene: TRBV9; J gene: TRBJ2-1; D gene: TRBD2
CDR3 protein: CAWSSGQINQPQHF; CDR3 DNA: TGTGCCTGGAGTTCGGGTCAGATAAATCAGCCCCAGCATTTT; clone size: .; V gene: TRBV30; J gene: TRBJ1-5; D gene: .
CDR3 protein: CAWSVGADGYTF; CDR3 DNA: TGTGCCTGGAGTGTAGGAGCAGATGGCTACACCTTC; clone size: .; V gene: TRBV30; J gene: TRBJ1-2; D gene: .
CDR3 protein: CASSLKLRQGETQYF; CDR3 DNA: TGTGCCAGCAGCTTAAAGTTAAGACAGGGGGAGACCCAGTACTTC; clone size: .; V gene: TRBV7-9; J gene: TRBJ2-5; D gene: TRBD1
CDR3 protein: CARSSRSSSGRSYNEQFF; CDR3 DNA: TGTGCCAGAAGCTCCCGGAGTTCCAGCGGGAGGTCCTACAATGAGCAGTTCTTC; clone size: .; V gene: TRBV7-5; J gene: TRBJ2-1; D gene: .
CDR3 protein: CASSNAPGTGDYEQYF; CDR3 DNA: TGTGCCAGCAGCAATGCCCCCGGGACAGGGGACTACGAGCAGTACTTC; clone size: few; V gene: TRBV21-1; J gene: TRBJ2-7; D gene: .
CDR3 protein: CASRRLADLAYEQYF; CDR3 DNA: TGTGCCAGTAGAAGATTAGCGGATTTAGCCTACGAGCAGTACTTC; clone size: .; V gene: TRBV19; J gene: TRBJ2-7; D gene: .
CDR3 protein: CASSSRTSGVSYEQYF; CDR3 DNA: TGTGCCAGCAGCTCGCGGACTAGCGGGGTCTCCTACGAGCAGTACTTC; clone size: once; V gene: TRBV13; J gene: TRBJ2-7; D gene: TRBD2
CDR3 protein: CASSFLSASGVHNEQFF; CDR3 DNA: TGTGCCAGCAGCTTTCTCTCAGCTAGCGGGGTCCACAATGAGCAGTTCTTC; clone size: .; V gene: TRBV7-9; J gene: TRBJ2-1; D gene: TRBD2
CDR3 protein: CASRTTGFIEKLFF; CDR3 DNA: TGTGCCAGCAGAACTACAGGGTTTATTGAAAAACTGTTTTTT; clone size: few; V gene: TRBV28; J gene: TRBJ1-4; D gene: .
CDR3 protein: CASSLVPSYEQYF; CDR3 DNA: TGTGCCAGCAGCTTAGTCCCCAGCTACGAGCAGTACTTC; clone size: .; V gene: TRBV7-9; J gene: TRBJ2-7; D gene: .
CDR3 protein: CASSPTSGGTYNEQFF; CDR3 DNA: TGTGCCAGCAGCCCGACTAGCGGGGGCACCTACAATGAGCAGTTCTTC; clone size: .; V gene: TRBV7-9; J gene: TRBJ2-1; D gene: TRBD2
CDR3 protein: CASSQEGGEAFF; CDR3 DNA: TGCGCCAGCAGCCAAGAAGGGGGTGAAGCTTTCTTT; clone size: .; V gene: TRBV5-1; J gene: TRBJ1-1; D gene: .
CDR3 protein: CASSLSQAQYQPQHF; CDR3 DNA: TGTGCCAGCAGCTTGTCACAGGCGCAATATCAGCCCCAGCATTTT; clone size: few; V gene: TRBV5-4; J gene: TRBJ1-5; D gene: .
CDR3 protein: CASSSASGTLYEQYF; CDR3 DNA: TGTGCCAGCAGCTCTGCTAGCGGGACCCTTTACGAGCAGTACTTC; clone size: .; V gene: TRBV7-9; J gene: TRBJ2-7; D gene: TRBD2
CDR3 protein: CASSQVTGRGNTIYF; CDR3 DNA: TGCGCCAGCAGCCAAGTAACAGGTCGAGGAAACACCATATATTTT; clone size: .; V gene: TRBV4-1; J gene: TRBJ1-3; D gene: .
CDR3 protein: CASISGAINTEAFF; CDR3 DNA: TGTGCCAGCATCTCAGGGGCTATTAACACTGAAGCTTTCTTT; clone size: .; V gene: TRBV6-5; J gene: TRBJ1-1; D gene: .
CDR3 protein: CASSPDRDSEAFF; CDR3 DNA: TGTGCCAGCAGTCCAGACCGGGACAGTGAAGCTTTCTTT; clone size: .; V gene: TRBV28; J gene: TRBJ1-1; D gene: TRBD1
CDR3 protein: CSVVSPGGTDFYEQYF; CDR3 DNA: TGCAGCGTCGTATCCCCGGGGGGGACGGATTTCTACGAGCAGTACTTC; clone size: .; V gene: TRBV29-1; J gene: TRBJ2-7; D gene: TRBD2
CDR3 protein: CASRPQLAGAYEQYF; CDR3 DNA: TGCGCCAGCCGCCCCCAGCTAGCGGGAGCCTACGAGCAGTACTTC; clone size: .; V gene: TRBV5-1; J gene: TRBJ2-7; D gene: TRBD2